This T cell receptor (beta chain) originates from a study of shared clonotypes between healthy human individuals. Libraries were prepared by immunoSEQ multiplex PCR; TCRdb keeps only in-frame clonotypes and omits some of them. The data hold around 600,000 clones, with about 97% observed a single time. Study-level results: Clonotype sharing among the donors was expected to vary with sequencing depth.

The V gene's germline CDR1 is SGHDT and CDR2 YYEEEE. The CDR3 contains 14 residues. V was pared by 2 bases and J by 6 bases, with 8 bases of the junction left unmatched. Investigators divided CD4+ cells into CD45RA+ naive and CD45RA-negative memory subsets. Worth noting for this clone: Its antigen is not known.

The gene calls are TRBV5-6 and TRBJ2-7, with 7 nucleotides matching TRBD1. Sequencing input: naive CD4+ T cells sorted from blood. Documented subset: CD45RA+ positively selected. This clonotype originated in a woman aged 25 to 39 in good health. The CDR3 here is CASSFNRGKFEQYF. The CDR3 DNA follows: TGTGCCAGCAGCTTCAACAGGGGCAAGTTCGAGCAGTACTTC.